This T cell receptor beta chain derives from a study of control samples from healthy donors and cancer patients. Clones were sequenced by immunoSEQ multiplex PCR, and TCRdb holds only the in-frame ones, with some missing. The sample includes about 180,000 clones, 85% to 95% of them seen just once. Germline V lookup: CDR1 SGHNT, CDR2 YYREEE (reference sequence). Trimming took off 0 bases at V and 8 bases at J, with 5 bases between the two ends. CDR3 length: 11 residues. This sequence was found in a man aged 25-45 years in good health. The rearrangement joins TRBV5-4 to TRBJ1-1; D is uncertain. The sequencing input was blood. The CDR3 here is CASSLGQEAFF. The CDR3 bases are TGTGCCAGCAGCTTGGGGCAGGAAGCTTTCTTT.